These 27 T cell receptor beta chains originate from one sample sequenced in a study of T cells after yellow fever vaccination (dated by TCRdb to about 2019). Receptor libraries were prepared by 5' RACE. The reads were generated on an Illumina HiSeq 2500. TCRdb reanalyzed the raw reads on its own, using fastp at Q25 for trimming and MiXCR for clone calling, and kept in-frame beta chains. Rows are combined by CDR3 protein, so each entry shows the most common genes and DNA. The sample table records a few hundred thousand distinct CDR3 sequences; approximately 5.7% of these occur just once. The top ten hold 14% to 15% of the sample. This sample's treatment or condition label indicates: live attenuated yellow fever vaccine strain. The input for sequencing was PBMCs, taken 5 days after the yellow fever booster vaccination. The source is a man aged 25 to 45 who received the YFV17D yellow fever vaccine.

Concerning this clonotype itself: A read error may be the cause here, since a much bigger clone is one base away. This chain links TRBV12-3 or TRBV12-4 with TRBJ1-3; the D is unclear. The ends were cut back, 6 bases at V and 2 bases at J, with 8 bases in the middle. The CDR3 contains 13 residues. As DNA, the CDR3 is TGTGCCAGCAGCAAATTCCCTGGAAACACCATATATTTT. This translates into CASSKFPGNTIYF.

This clonotype was detected only a few times. This chain joins TRBV7-2 and TRBJ2-1; TRBD2 matches at 8 bases. J was trimmed by 4 bases and V by 6 bases; bases with no gene match: 11. The germline gives CDR1 SGHTA, CDR2 FQGNSA. The length of the CDR3 is 16 residues. CDR3 sequence reads: CASSRTGTSGYNEQFF. DNA of the CDR3: TGTGCCAGCAGTCGAACCGGGACTAGTGGTTACAATGAGCAGTTCTTC.

This clonotype was picked up many times. This chain connects TRBV19 to TRBJ2-2; TRBD2 is a possible D gene (5 bases). The V gene's germline CDR1 is LNHDA and CDR2 SQIVND (reference sequence). Trimming pared 6 bases from V and 4 bases from J, leaving 12 bases between. The CDR3 has 14 residues. CDR3 in DNA: TGTGCCAGTAGGAGGGCGCCGGGCACCGGGGAGCTGTTTTTT. This encodes CASRRAPGTGELFF.

The chain is built from TRBV6-2 or TRBV6-3 and TRBJ2-2, with 8 nucleotides matching TRBD2. Germline CDR1 and CDR2: MNHEY and SVGEGT. The CDR3 is made up of 15 amino acids. After removal of 7 bases from V and 8 bases from J, the junction contained 12 bases not matched to a gene. CDR3 sequence (DNA): TGTGCCAGCACCAGAGGGACTAGGGTGTCAGGGGAGCTGTTTTTT. Amino acids: CASTRGTRVSGELFF.

In this sample, this clonotype turned up a few times. The V and J genes are TRBV5-1 and TRBJ2-7; tentatively, D is TRBD1 or TRBD2 (5 bases each). CDR1 SGHRS and CDR2 YFSETQ come from the germline V gene. The CDR3 spans 17 residues. With 0 bases removed from V and 7 bases from J, the gap between germline ends came to 23 bases. The CDR3 DNA reads as TGCGCCAGCAGCTTGGGGTCCTCGGGGACCACTCTAAGGGAGCAGTACTTC. Translation: CASSLGSSGTTLREQYF. The full variable domain, rest sourced from reference TRBV5-1 and TRBJ2-7, is KAGVTQTPRYLIKTRGQQVTLSCSPISGHRSVSWYQQTPGQGLQFLFEYFSETQRNKGNFPGRFSGRQFSNSRSEMNVSTLELGDSALYLCASSLGSSGTTLREQYFGPGTRLTVT.

In its sample, this clonotype was seen a few times. The V call is TRBV13, the J call TRBJ2-7; tentative D call: TRBD2 (5 bases). This CDR3 has 12 amino acids. Germline values: CDR1 PRHDT, CDR2 FYEKMQ (reference sequence). V was trimmed by 3 bases and J by 7 bases, leaving 10 bases between them. Written as DNA, the CDR3 is TGTGCCAGCAGCTTGAGCCCGGGGGAGCAGTACTTC. Its translation: CASSLSPGEQYF.

The chain has TRBV11-2 and TRBJ2-1, with TRBD2 matching 8 bases. The CDR3 consists of 16 residues. Looked up from germline, CDR1 is SGHAT and CDR2 is FQNNGV. V was clipped by 5 bases and J by 7 bases; unmatched bases: 13. CDR3 protein: CASSTHRSGSRNEQFF. The CDR3 DNA reads TGTGCCAGCAGCACACATCGAAGCGGGAGTAGGAATGAGCAGTTCTTC. Complete variable domain (other parts from reference TRBV11-2 and TRBJ2-1): EAGVAQSPRYKIIEKRQSVAFWCNPISGHATLYWYQQILGQGPKLLIQFQNNGVVDDSQLPKDRFSAERLKGVDSTLKIQPAKLEDSAVYLCASSTHRSGSRNEQFFGPGTRLTVL.

The V gene is TRBV12-3 or TRBV12-4, the J gene TRBJ2-7; weak D call: TRBD2 (6 bases). V gave up 7 bases and J gave up 3 bases, with 19 bases separating them. This CDR3 is built from 15 residues. The CDR3 sequence: CASTFFGGLGYEQYF. The DNA for the CDR3 is TGTGCCAGCACTTTTTTTGGGGGACTTGGCTACGAGCAGTACTTC.

This clonotype was recorded at least ten times. The chain combines TRBV20-1 with TRBJ2-7; D is unclear. Between the trimmed V and J ends, which lost 6 bases and 4 bases, there was a span of 16 bases. This CDR3 has 13 residues. CDR1 is DFQATT and CDR2 is SNEGSKA in the germline V gene (reference sequence). The CDR3 DNA reads TGCAGTGCCTCGGATTCCCGGCGGTACGAGCAGTACTTC. It encodes CSASDSRRYEQYF.

Notes on this clonotype: Relative to the germline gene, one junction end is altered; a read error may explain this. The chain joins TRBV15 to TRBJ2-1, with 13 bases matching TRBD2. Germline-derived CDR1 and CDR2 are LNHNV and YYDKDF (reference sequence). The CDR3 sequence is 12 residues long. In nucleotides, the CDR3 is TGTGCCACCAGCAGGGTGGGACTAGCGGGACGCTTC. This sequence encodes CATSRVGLAGRF. The whole variable domain, remainder taken from reference TRBV15 and TRBJ2-1, is DAMVIQNPRYQVTQFGKPVTLSCSQTLNHNVMYWYQQKSSQAPKLLFHYYDKDFNNEADTPDNFQSRRPNTSFCFLDIRSPGLGDTAMYLCATSRVGLAGRFGPGTRLTVL.

In its sample, this clonotype was seen many times. V usage is TRBV7-6 and J usage is TRBJ2-3, with 7 positions matching TRBD2. The length of the CDR3 is 17 residues. V gave up 2 bases and J gave up 0 bases; unmatched junction bases: 8. Germline V gives CDR1 SGHVS, CDR2 FNYEAQ. In DNA form, the CDR3 reads TGTGCCAGCAGCTTATATCGAGTTAGCGGGAGCACAGATACGCAGTATTTT. Translation: CASSLYRVSGSTDTQYF.

In this sample, this clonotype turned up a few times. This chain connects TRBV20-1 to TRBJ2-7; TRBD2 aligns across 7 bases. The J segment lost 0 bases and the V segment lost 6 bases, leaving 14 bases of the junction unmatched. This CDR3 is 16 amino acids long. Germline-derived CDR1 and CDR2 are DFQATT and SNEGSKA (reference sequence). CDR3 DNA: TGCAGTGCCGTGGGGCCCGGGGGGATACCCTCCTACGAGCAGTACTTC. As protein: CSAVGPGGIPSYEQYF.

This clonotype came up many times. The rearrangement links TRBV4-3 to TRBJ2-7; D gene ambiguous. CDR1 is LGHNA, CDR2 YSLEER, per germline. The CDR3 is 10 amino acids. Between the trimmed V and J ends, which lost 8 bases and 5 bases, there was a span of 7 bases. The CDR3: CASCNNEQYF. CDR3 coding DNA: TGCGCCAGCTGCAACAACGAGCAGTACTTC.

The chain is built from TRBV11-2 and TRBJ2-5, with TRBD1 matching over 7 bases. CDR1 and CDR2 (germline): SGHAT, FQNNGV. CDR3 size: 15 residues. The V segment lost 6 bases and the J segment 1 base; nucleotides outside the gene matches: 8. This CDR3 is CASRLDRVSQETQYF. The CDR3 bases are TGTGCCAGCAGACTCGACAGGGTTAGCCAAGAGACCCAGTACTTC.

This clonotype was detected only a few times. The chain has TRBV6-5 and TRBJ1-1, with TRBD1 as a possible D gene (5 bases). The CDR3 runs 13 residues. The V and J ends lost 6 bases and 3 bases respectively, with 11 bases between them. CDR1 and CDR2 from the germline V gene are MNHEY and SVGAGI. The CDR3 sequence: CASSPGRDTEAFF. For the CDR3, the DNA is TGTGCCAGCAGCCCAGGGAGGGACACTGAAGCTTTCTTT.

This clonotype has at least ten counts. V usage is TRBV6-2 or TRBV6-3 and J usage is TRBJ2-3; D unresolved. There are 11 residues in the CDR3. V was trimmed by 3 bases and J by 6 bases, leaving 4 bases between them. Germline V CDR1 and CDR2: MNHEY, SVGEGT. Here the CDR3 reads CASSYLDTQYF. The CDR3 DNA reads TGTGCCAGCAGTTATCTGGATACGCAGTATTTT.

Many counts were recorded for this clonotype. V and J are TRBV10-3 and TRBJ1-4; 8 bases match TRBD1. Germline CDR1 ENHRY, CDR2 SYGVKD. V trimming: 4 bases; J trimming: 8 bases; junction bases outside the gene matches: 3. The CDR3 has 13 residues. This CDR3 reads CAISGGQGEKLFF. CDR3 DNA sequence: TGTGCCATCAGTGGAGGACAGGGAGAAAAACTGTTTTTT.

This clonotype has just a few counts. V gene TRBV5-1 combines with J gene TRBJ2-1; the match to TRBD2 covers 9 bases. Trimming removed 4 bases from V and 10 bases from J; junction bases left unmatched: 12. Germline V gene sequence: CDR1 SGHRS, CDR2 YFSETQ. CDR3 length equals 15 residues. The CDR3 DNA follows: TGCGCCAGCAGCCCAATAGCGGGAGAGGGTGGAGAGCAGTTCTTC. Translated, it gives CASSPIAGEGGEQFF.

The chain joins TRBV14 to TRBJ2-3; 7 positions agree with TRBD2. CDR3 length: 15 amino acids. Germline V lookup: CDR1 SGHDN, CDR2 FVKESK. V gave up 3 bases and J gave up 3 bases; unmatched junction bases: 6. Here the CDR3 reads CASSHAGGGTDTQYF. The DNA for the CDR3 is TGTGCCAGCAGCCACGCGGGCGGGGGTACAGATACGCAGTATTTT.

This clonotype was seen only once. Since a much larger clone is just one base distant, this may be a read error. This chain uses TRBV5-1 with TRBJ2-2; D remains ambiguous. Trimming left V 9 bases short and J 1 base short, with 19 bases between. CDR3 length equals 16 residues. The germline gives CDR1 SGHRS, CDR2 YFSETQ. CDR3 DNA: TGCGCCACCACCTTGAACTTAGGAATGAACACCGGGGAGCTGTTTTTT. Translating gives CATTLNLGMNTGELFF.

This clonotype was recorded a few times. The chain uses TRBV28 and TRBJ2-3, with D possibly being TRBD2 (5 bases). Trimming took off 6 bases at V and 6 bases at J, with 16 bases between the two ends. Germline CDR1 and CDR2: MDHEN and SYDVKM. This CDR3 has 14 residues. The CDR3 here is CASRRVGSEDTQYF. The CDR3 bases are TGTGCCAGCAGGAGGGTAGGGAGTGAGGATACGCAGTATTTT.

This clonotype has a count of ten or more. This chain links TRBV20-1 with TRBJ2-7, with 7 positions matching TRBD1. The CDR3 extends over 13 amino acids. The V and J ends lost 6 bases and 3 bases, in that order; junction bases with no gene match: 8. Per germline, CDR1 DFQATT and CDR2 SNEGSKA (reference sequence). The CDR3 region is CSAPKQGLYEQYF. The CDR3 DNA is TGCAGTGCCCCAAAACAGGGGCTCTACGAGCAGTACTTC.

This clonotype has ten or more counts. V and J are TRBV19 and TRBJ2-7; TRBD2 might be the D (6 bases). The germline gives CDR1 LNHDA, CDR2 SQIVND (reference sequence). This CDR3 region has 13 residues. The V end was cut by 6 bases, the J end by 4 bases, with 13 bases between. The CDR3 protein is CASSDGSRYEQYF. CDR3 nucleotides: TGTGCCAGTAGCGACGGGAGTCGGTACGAGCAGTACTTC.

This clonotype has just a few counts. The chain has TRBV10-3 and TRBJ2-2, with unresolved D. Germline V gene sequence: CDR1 ENHRY, CDR2 SYGVKD. V was pared by 7 bases and J by 0 bases, with 9 bases between. The CDR3 loop spans 14 amino acids. The CDR3 region has the DNA TGTGCCATCACGGCTACCGCGAACACCGGGGAGCTGTTTTTT. This gives the protein CAITATANTGELFF.

This clonotype came up many times. The J gene is TRBJ2-1, the V gene TRBV28; 7 positions agree with TRBD2. There are 15 residues in the CDR3. Germline trimming cut 4 bases from V and 8 bases from J; bases unmatched to any gene: 11. Germline V CDR1 and CDR2: MDHEN, SYDVKM. The CDR3 nucleotides are TGTGCCAGCAGTTCTGCCCGGGGGGAGATGGATGAGCAGTTCTTC. It yields the protein CASSSARGEMDEQFF.

This clonotype has more than one count but fewer than ten. The chain employs TRBV29-1 and TRBJ2-2; 7 bases match TRBD1. Trimming at V came to 7 bases and at J to 7 bases, leaving 15 bases not matched to a gene. CDR1 SQVTM and CDR2 ANQGSEA come from the germline V gene. The CDR3 is 15 residues long. The CDR3 loop is CSAYPKDRDNGELFF. The CDR3 DNA sequence: TGCAGCGCTTACCCTAAAGACAGGGATAACGGGGAGCTGTTTTTT.

The chain joins TRBV20-1 to TRBJ2-5; 7 nucleotides line up with TRBD1. The CDR3 runs to 15 residues. CDR1 is DFQATT, CDR2 SNEGSKA, per germline (reference sequence). Trimming removed 3 bases from V and 2 bases from J; junction bases left unmatched: 9. CDR3 loop: CSASPSGRGQETQYF. The CDR3 DNA is TGCAGTGCTAGTCCCTCGGGCAGGGGGCAAGAGACCCAGTACTTC.